This TCR beta chain was documented in a study of cytomegalovirus exposure and HLA in healthy donors. Study outcomes and limitations: A later analysis showed that HLA-associated TCR beta chains had undergone more clonal expansion than equally common others.

The PCR was carried out with 60 Vbeta primers and 13 Jbeta primers. TCRdb keeps only in-frame clones here, not all; method: immunoSEQ multiplex PCR. Counted here are about 130,000 clones, about 68% occurring once; the ten biggest clones make up 1.6%. Germline V gene lookup returns CDR1 SGHRS and CDR2 YFSETQ. The CDR3 is 14 residues long. V dropped 6 bases and J dropped 5; count of bases not matched to a gene: 6. This clone was seen only a few times. No antigen is known for it. The receptor's source is a human donor in good health. The chain joins TRBV5-1 to TRBJ2-5; TRBD2 agrees at 11 bases. The sample consisted of PBMCs. This chain's CDR3 is CASNLGTSGETQYF. As DNA, the CDR3 is TGCGCCAGCAACCTAGGGACTAGCGGTGAGACCCAGTACTTC. The entire variable domain, with the rest obtained from reference TRBV5-1 and TRBJ2-5, is as follows: KAGVTQTPRYLIKTRGQQVTLSCSPISGHRSVSWYQQTPGQGLQFLFEYFSETQRNKGNFPGRFSGRQFSNSRSEMNVSTLELGDSALYLCASNLGTSGETQYFGPGTRLLVL.